The 24 T cell receptor beta chains given below trace back to one sample, sequenced in a study of stem cell transplantation in POMP-related autoinflammatory disease. Measured with immunoSEQ multiplex PCR; TCRdb has only the in-frame clones, and not every one. The sample carries some 65,000 clones, approximately 91% recorded once. This material consisted of CD4+ T cells from PBMCs, taken after stem cell transplantation. Source of these receptors: a human patient with POMP-related autoinflammation and immune dysregulation (PRAID). Some T cells may be transferred from the graft donor.

The V and J genes are TRBV6-5 and TRBJ2-7, with D perhaps matching TRBD1 (6 bases). Germline assignment: CDR1 MNHEY and CDR2 SVGAGI. Trimming took off 4 bases at V and 5 bases at J, with 6 bases between the two ends. This CDR3 has 11 residues. CDR3 in amino acids: CASSSGDEQYF. CDR3 DNA sequence: TGTGCCAGCAGTTCAGGGGACGAGCAGTACTTC.

Within the sample, this clone is medium-sized. V and J are TRBV11-2 and TRBJ1-1; D ambiguous. Trimming shortened V by 6 bases and J by 8 bases, and 16 bases separated the two germline ends. The CDR3 has 13 residues. Germline CDR1 and CDR2: SGHAT and FQNNGV. This chain's CDR3 is CASRPHQTGEAFF. The DNA of the CDR3 is TGTGCCAGCAGACCTCACCAGACGGGAGAAGCTTTCTTT.

This chain joins TRBV10-3 and TRBJ2-7; 7 bases fit TRBD2. The CDR3 is made up of 14 amino acids. CDR1 ENHRY and CDR2 SYGVKD come from the germline V gene. After removal of 2 bases from V and 3 bases from J, the junction contained 4 bases not matched to a gene. For the CDR3, the DNA is TGTGCCATCAGTGAGGGGCTAGCGGTCTACGAGCAGTACTTC. Residues: CAISEGLAVYEQYF.

The gene calls are TRBV6-5 and TRBJ2-5; possible D gene TRBD1, 5 bases. Germline CDR1 and CDR2: MNHEY and SVGAGI. V lost 0 bases and J 5 bases, leaving 13 bases between the germline ends. This CDR3 has 15 amino acids. For the CDR3, the DNA is TGTGCCAGCAGTTACTCTGGCAGGGTATGGGAGACCCAGTACTTC. This codes for CASSYSGRVWETQYF.

This clone is a singleton in its sample. This chain joins TRBV18 and TRBJ1-1; D might be TRBD1 (6 bases). Germline V lookup: CDR1 KGHSH, CDR2 LQKENI. V was clipped by 5 bases and J by 1 base, with 8 bases between them. CDR3 size: 13 residues. CDR3 sequence reads: CASSGGANTEAFF. CDR3 nucleotide sequence: TGTGCCAGCTCAGGGGGGGCGAACACTGAAGCTTTCTTT.

The chain combines TRBV7-9 with TRBJ1-4; the D gene is possibly TRBD1 (5 bases). The CDR3 covers 15 residues. Looked up from germline, CDR1 is SEHNR and CDR2 is FQNEAQ (reference sequence). V lost 5 bases to trimming and J lost 2 bases, with 12 bases between them. The CDR3 DNA reads TGTGCCAGCAGCCCCCGGGGGGGGACTAATGAAAAACTGTTTTTT. Residues: CASSPRGGTNEKLFF.

The chain employs TRBV21-1 and TRBJ1-1. TRBV21-1 is a known pseudogene. The CDR3 covers 16 residues. CDR3 sequence reads: CASSKIEGCLDTEAFF. The DNA of the CDR3 is TGTGCCAGCAGCAAAATAGAAGGTTGTTTAGACACTGAAGCTTTCTTT.

This clone was seen once. The chain combines TRBV15 with TRBJ1-5; no clear D. Deletions cut 1 base from V and 5 bases from J, with 12 bases between. Germline values: CDR1 LNHNV, CDR2 YYDKDF (reference sequence). The CDR3 totals 15 residues. CDR3 loop: CATSRAARSHQPQHF. The CDR3 coding sequence is TGTGCCACCAGCAGAGCGGCCAGGAGCCATCAGCCCCAGCATTTT.

The V call is TRBV19, the J call TRBJ1-5, with unresolved D. The CDR3 sequence is 13 residues long. The germline CDR1 and CDR2 sequences are LNHDA and SQIVND (reference sequence). Trimming left V 2 bases short and J 5 bases short, with 7 bases between. CDR3 in DNA: TGTGCCAGTAGTATACAGGACCATCAGCCCCAGCATTTT. The encoded protein is CASSIQDHQPQHF.

The V and J genes are TRBV28 and TRBJ1-5; the D is unclear. Per the germline V gene, CDR1 is MDHEN and CDR2 is SYDVKM. V lost 1 base, J lost 4 bases, and 14 bases lay in between. CDR3 size: 16 residues. CDR3 sequence (DNA): TGTGCCAGCAGTTTATTTAGGACGAGGGCTAATCAGCCCCAGCATTTT. Its translation: CASSLFRTRANQPQHF.

This clone showed up just a few times. The chain is built from TRBV1 and TRBJ1-5. TRBV1 is an annotated pseudogene. The CDR3 is 15 amino acids. This CDR3 is CTSSQDPVVGEPQHF. The CDR3 DNA is TGCACCAGCAGCCAAGACCCTGTAGTCGGGGAGCCCCAGCATTTT.

The genes are TRBV2 and TRBJ1-1; possibly TRBD1 for D (6 bases). V dropped 5 bases and J dropped 4 bases, with 20 bases sitting between them. Germline CDR1 and CDR2: SNHLY and FYNNEI. This CDR3 is built from 16 residues. The CDR3 DNA sequence: TGTGCCAGCAGTCGGACAGTCGGGGTTGGTGGCACTGAAGCTTTCTTT. Translation: CASSRTVGVGGTEAFF.

The rearrangement uses TRBV4-1 and TRBJ2-3; 7 nucleotides line up with TRBD2. V shed 1 base, J shed 0 bases, and the junction held 7 bases outside the gene matches. The CDR3 has 17 residues. From germline, CDR1 is MGHRA and CDR2 YSYEKL. The CDR3 bases are TGCGCCAGCAGCCAAGGGGTACTAGCGACTAGCACAGATACGCAGTATTTT. Protein sequence: CASSQGVLATSTDTQYF.

The chain couples TRBV6-6 to TRBJ2-7; a possible D gene is TRBD2 (6 bases). The CDR3 length is 15 residues. Germline CDR1 MNHNY, CDR2 SVGAGI (reference sequence). Trimming removed 0 bases from V and 7 bases from J, with 16 bases in between. Here the CDR3 DNA reads TGTGCCAGCAGTTACTCCACAGCCCGGGAGTCAGAGCAGTACGTC. This gives the protein CASSYSTARESEQYV.

The V and J genes are TRBV2 and TRBJ2-7, with D tentatively TRBD2 (5 bases). Germline loops: CDR1 SNHLY, CDR2 FYNNEI. The CDR3 is made up of 15 amino acids. V was shortened by 6 bases and J by 2 bases, with 17 bases between the two germline ends. CDR3 loop: CASSPGLARTYEQYF. The CDR3 nucleotides are TGTGCCAGCAGCCCCGGGTTAGCGCGGACCTACGAGCAGTACTTC.

The chain couples TRBV24-1 to TRBJ2-1; 12 bases line up with TRBD2. The CDR3 has 16 residues. After removal of 5 bases from V and 5 bases from J, the junction contained 6 bases not matched to a gene. Germline V gives CDR1 KGHDR, CDR2 SFDVKD. CDR3 nucleotides: TGTGCCACCAGTGCTCCTAGCGGGGGGGCCCACAATGAGCAGTTCTTC. Translating it yields CATSAPSGGAHNEQFF.

This chain connects TRBV2 to TRBJ2-1; 8 bases map to TRBD2. The CDR3 has 13 residues. Germline CDR1 SNHLY, CDR2 FYNNEI. J gave up 10 bases and V 6 bases, and 8 bases lay outside the gene matches. CDR3 DNA sequence: TGTGCCAGCAGACCACCGGGAGGGGGAGAGCAGTTCTTC. Its translation: CASRPPGGGEQFF.

The CDR3 DNA reads TGTGCCAGCAGCCAAGGACTCACCATTGGGACCCAGTACTTC. Its protein is CASSQGLTIGTQYF. The V and J genes are TRBV14 and TRBJ2-5, with unresolved D. The V end lost 1 base, the J end lost 7 bases, and 13 bases lay between the germline ends. This CDR3 is 14 amino acids long. Germline V lookup: CDR1 SGHDN, CDR2 FVKESK. The variable domain in full, completed from reference TRBV14 and TRBJ2-5, reads EAGVTQFPSHSVIEKGQTVTLRCDPISGHDNLYWYRRVMGKEIKFLLHFVKESKQDESGMPNNRFLAERTGGTYSTLKVQPAELEDSGVYFCASSQGLTIGTQYFGPGTRLLVL.

This CDR3 is CASGASGRGNEQFF. The CDR3 DNA follows: TGCGCCAGCGGAGCTAGCGGGAGAGGGAATGAGCAGTTCTTC. The chain is built from TRBV5-1 and TRBJ2-1, with TRBD2 identical over 10 bases. The germline V gene has CDR1 SGHRS and CDR2 YFSETQ. The ends lost 7 bases at V and 7 bases at J; junction bases unmatched: 8. This CDR3 spans 14 amino acids.

This clone was observed a single time. The CDR3 bases are TGTGCCAGCAGCTTTGGAAGGGGCGCGGACACTGAAGCTTTCTTT. This translates into CASSFGRGADTEAFF. The chain employs TRBV7-8 and TRBJ1-1, with D possibly being TRBD1 (5 bases). The CDR3 length is 15 residues. Germline V CDR1 and CDR2: SGHVS, FQNEAQ. V was trimmed by 3 bases and J by 3 bases, leaving 14 bases between them.

This chain connects TRBV29-1 to TRBJ1-1; D uncertain. V lost 5 bases and J 0 bases, leaving 10 bases between the germline ends. Germline V gene data show CDR1 as SQVTM and CDR2 as ANQGSEA. The CDR3 is 13 residues long. DNA for the CDR3: TGCAGCGTTTCCGGACGGATGAACACTGAAGCTTTCTTT. Amino acids: CSVSGRMNTEAFF.

This clone has just a few counts. Other DNA sequences of this sample code for an identical CDR3. The J gene is TRBJ2-5, the V gene TRBV5-6; no reliable D call. The germline V gene has CDR1 SGHDT and CDR2 YYEEEE. V was cut by 0 bases and J by 1 base, with 4 bases left in between. The CDR3 consists of 13 residues. The CDR3 DNA follows: TGTGCCAGCAGCTTGGGACCCCAAGAGACCCAGTACTTC. Its translation is CASSLGPQETQYF.

V gene TRBV5-1 combines with J gene TRBJ2-5; 8 bases agree with TRBD2. Germline V gives CDR1 SGHRS, CDR2 YFSETQ. The CDR3 sequence is 14 residues long. J lost 4 bases, V lost 3 bases, and 5 bases had no gene match. The CDR3 loop reads CASSSLAGRETQYF. DNA of the CDR3: TGCGCCAGCAGCTCATTAGCGGGGAGAGAGACCCAGTACTTC.

The table lists this clone with a count of one. The rearrangement links TRBV28 to TRBJ2-1; D remains unclear. Trimming left V 3 bases short and J 0 bases short, with 9 bases between. CDR1 MDHEN and CDR2 SYDVKM come from the germline V gene. The CDR3 length is 15 residues. CDR3 DNA: TGTGCCAGCAGTTTTTCGAGAAGCTCCTACAATGAGCAGTTCTTC. Protein sequence: CASSFSRSSYNEQFF.